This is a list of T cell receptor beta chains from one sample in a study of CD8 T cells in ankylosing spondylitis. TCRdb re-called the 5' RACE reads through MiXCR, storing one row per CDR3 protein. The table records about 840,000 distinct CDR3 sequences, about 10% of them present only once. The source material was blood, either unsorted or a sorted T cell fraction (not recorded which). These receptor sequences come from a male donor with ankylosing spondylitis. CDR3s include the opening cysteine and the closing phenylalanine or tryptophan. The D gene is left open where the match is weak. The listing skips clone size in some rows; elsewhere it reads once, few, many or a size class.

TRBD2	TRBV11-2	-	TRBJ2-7	TGTGCCAGCAGCTTACTGGGGGGGAACGAGCAGTACTTC	CASSLLGGNEQYF
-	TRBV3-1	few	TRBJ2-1	TGTGCCAGCAGCCTCTTTAGTAATGAGCAGTTCTTC	CASSLFSNEQFF
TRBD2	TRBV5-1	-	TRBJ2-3	TGCGCCAGCAGGCCTAGCGGGAGTGTGATCCGACGTACGCAGTATTTT	CASRPSGSVIRRTQYF
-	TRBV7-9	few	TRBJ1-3	TGTGCCAGCAGCTGGGGAACATGGACAGACACTCCTCAGATATATTTT	CASSWGTWTDTPQIYF
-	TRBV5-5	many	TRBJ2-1	TGTGCCAGCAGCTTTTCCGTGTCGTTAAGGTCCTACAATGAGCAGTTCTTC	CASSFSVSLRSYNEQFF
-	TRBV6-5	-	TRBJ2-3	TGTGCCAGCAGTTTGGGGGCTAGGTACACAGATACGCAGTATTTT	CASSLGARYTDTQYF
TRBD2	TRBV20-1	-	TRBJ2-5	TGCAGTGCCACGACTAGCGGGGGGGCTGGGGAGACCCAGTACTTC	CSATTSGGAGETQYF
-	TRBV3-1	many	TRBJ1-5	TGTGCCAGCAGCCAAGGGCCCGGGTTGTACAATCAGCCCCAGCATTTT	CASSQGPGLYNQPQHF
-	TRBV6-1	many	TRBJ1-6	TGTGCCAGCAGCCCGGGCCCTCGCTATAATTCACCCCTCCACTTT	CASSPGPRYNSPLHF
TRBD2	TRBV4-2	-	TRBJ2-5	TGTGCCAGCAGCCCAGGGACTAGCGGGAGAGGGGAGACCCAGTACTTC	CASSPGTSGRGETQYF
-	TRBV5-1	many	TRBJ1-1	TGCGCCAGCAGCTTGGATGGGGTTTTGAACACTGAAGCTTTCTTT	CASSLDGVLNTEAFF
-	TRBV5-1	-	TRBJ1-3	TGCGCCAGCAGCTTGGGGGTAGGGGCCAACTCTGGAAACACCATATATTTT	CASSLGVGANSGNTIYF